These 7 T cell receptor beta chains share one sample of origin, sequenced in a study of blood T cell repertoires in COVID-19. Sequencing used immunoSEQ multiplex PCR; TCRdb keeps in-frame clones, though not all of them. Of about 110,000 clones listed, nearly 80% are singletons. Sequences were obtained from peripheral blood. These receptors were taken from a woman over 75 with active or convalescent COVID-19.

This sequence joins TRBV2 and TRBJ1-4, with unresolved D. CDR1 SNHLY and CDR2 FYNNEI come from the germline V gene. The CDR3 is 14 residues long. V dropped 7 bases and J dropped 5 bases, with 14 bases sitting between them. DNA for the CDR3: TGTGCCAGCACCCCTTTGGGGAGGAATGAAAAACTGTTTTTT. Encoded protein: CASTPLGRNEKLFF.

The gene calls are TRBV4-2 and TRBJ2-7; 8 bases match TRBD1. This CDR3 has 18 amino acids. With V trimmed by 2 bases and J by 2 bases, 14 bases remained unmatched. Germline CDR1 reads LGHNA; CDR2 reads YNFKEQ. The CDR3 nucleotides read TGTGCCAGCAGCCAATCAGAGGCCCGGACAGGGACGACCTACGAGCAGTACTTC. It specifies CASSQSEARTGTTYEQYF.

The chain links TRBV3-1 (or the pseudogene TRBV3-2) to TRBJ2-2; D possibly corresponds to TRBD2 (6 bases). The CDR3 extends over 16 amino acids. The germline V gene encodes CDR1 LGHDT and CDR2 YNNKEL (reference sequence). The V and J ends lost 2 bases and 5 bases respectively, with 15 bases between them. The CDR3 region is CASSQILSAGTGELFF. As DNA, the CDR3 is TGTGCCAGCAGCCAAATCTTAAGCGCGGGGACCGGGGAGCTGTTTTTT.

The V and J genes are TRBV6-5 and TRBJ2-7; TRBD1 matches 9 bases. V lost 5 bases to trimming and J lost 0 bases; unmatched junction nucleotides: 2. The CDR3 length is 14 residues. Germline CDR1 is MNHEY and CDR2 is SVGAGI. As DNA, the CDR3 is TGTGCCAGCAGTCGGGGACAGGGCTCCTACGAGCAGTACTTC. Amino acid sequence: CASSRGQGSYEQYF.

This chain uses TRBV30 with TRBJ2-2; TRBD2 agrees at 10 bases. CDR1 and CDR2 from the germline V gene are GTSNPN and SVGIG (reference sequence). This CDR3 has 16 residues. The trim removed 1 base at V and 5 bases at J, leaving 7 bases unmatched. The CDR3 loop is CAWSGLAGVGTGELFF. DNA of the CDR3: TGTGCCTGGAGTGGTCTAGCGGGAGTGGGTACCGGGGAGCTGTTTTTT.

This sequence joins TRBV3-1 (or the pseudogene TRBV3-2) and TRBJ2-1, with D hard to call. V gave up 3 bases and J gave up 6 bases, with 9 bases separating them. The CDR3 loop spans 13 amino acids. CDR1 LGHDT and CDR2 YNNKEL come from the germline V gene (reference sequence). CDR3: CASSQNYINEQFF. The CDR3 nucleotides read TGTGCCAGCAGCCAGAATTACATCAATGAGCAGTTCTTC.

This chain joins TRBV7-8 and TRBJ2-3; 8 bases match TRBD2. Losses at the gene ends were 4 bases for V and 7 bases for J; bases not matched to a gene: 10. Germline assignment: CDR1 SGHVS and CDR2 FQNEAQ. The CDR3 totals 15 residues. The CDR3 coding sequence is TGTGCCAGCAGCTCACAAGCGGGAGTCTTAAATACGCAGTATTTT. Protein sequence: CASSSQAGVLNTQYF.